The clone carrying this T cell receptor beta chain was observed many times. This specimen belongs to a study of molecular identifiers for immune sequencing clone quantification. The germline CDR1 and CDR2 sequences are MGHRA and YSYEKL. CDR3 length: 15 residues. V gave up 1 base and J gave up 1 base, with 10 bases separating them. Using its own MiXCR run on the PCR reads, TCRdb lists one record per CDR3 protein. This sample carries tens of thousands of distinct CDR3 sequences, 21% of them seen once, and the ten largest clones take around 1.1%. The sequence derives from a human donor in good health. Some libraries in this study had Jurkat cell RNA spiked in. The chain carries TRBV4-1 and TRBJ1-1; D gene uncertain. The source material was naive CD8+ T cells from blood, with Jurkat cell RNA spiked in. Subset given: FACS-sorted CD8+CD4-CCR7+CD45RA+ naive T cells. The CDR3 DNA follows: TGCGCCAGCAGCCAAGTCTTTCAGCAGAACACTGAAGCTTTCTTT. Translation gives CASSQVFQQNTEAFF.